A few counts support the clone carrying this TCR beta chain. The data originate from a study of OX40 agonist ivuxolimab in advanced cancers. The method was immunoSEQ multiplex PCR; TCRdb's version includes in-frame clones alone and lacks a portion of them. The sample carries about 66,000 clones, approximately 83% recorded once. Germline CDR1 reads SGDLS; CDR2 reads YYNGEE. The CDR3 loop spans 16 amino acids. Trimming stripped 1 base from V and 1 base from J, with 14 bases between. The sequence was obtained from an adult with an advanced solid tumor such as melanoma, head and neck, liver or kidney cancer. The source was CD4+ or CD8+ T cells sorted from blood, collected in a trial of the OX40 agonist ivuxolimab. The chain is built from TRBV9 and TRBJ1-1, with a weak D call TRBD1 (6 bases). CDR3 residues: CASSVLPGGGNTEAFF. As DNA, the CDR3 is TGTGCCAGCAGCGTACTTCCCGGAGGGGGGAACACTGAAGCTTTCTTT.